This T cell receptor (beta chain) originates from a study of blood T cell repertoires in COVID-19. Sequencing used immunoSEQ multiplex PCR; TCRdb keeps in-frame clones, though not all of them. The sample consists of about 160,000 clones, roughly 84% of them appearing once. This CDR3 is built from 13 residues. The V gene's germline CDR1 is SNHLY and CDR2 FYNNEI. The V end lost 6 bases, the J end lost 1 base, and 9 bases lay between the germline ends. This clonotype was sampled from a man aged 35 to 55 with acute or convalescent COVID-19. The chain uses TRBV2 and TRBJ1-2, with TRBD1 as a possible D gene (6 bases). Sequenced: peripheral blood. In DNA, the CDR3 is TGTGCCAGCAGGGCGGACAGTAACTATGGCTACACCTTC. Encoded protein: CASRADSNYGYTF.